Each of the 18 T cell receptor beta chains below was sequenced from the same sample in a study of blood T cell repertoires in COVID-19. Sequencing used immunoSEQ multiplex PCR; TCRdb keeps in-frame clones, though not all of them. Seen here are around 220,000 clones, 88% observed once, and the top ten hold approximately 14%. The sample comprised PBMCs or T cells enriched from blood (not recorded which). The receptors come from a woman between 50 and 59 years old with acute COVID-19.

The chain couples TRBV29-1 to TRBJ2-7; 9 positions match TRBD1. Germline CDR1 SQVTM, CDR2 ANQGSEA. CDR3 length: 16 residues. V lost 0 bases, J lost 2 bases, and 8 bases stayed unmatched. This chain's CDR3 is CSVEDPGTGMTYEQYF. CDR3 in DNA: TGCAGCGTTGAAGATCCCGGGACAGGGATGACCTACGAGCAGTACTTC.

The chain carries TRBV19 and TRBJ1-6; D might be TRBD1 (5 bases). Germline V gives CDR1 LNHDA, CDR2 SQIVND (reference sequence). The CDR3 contains 13 residues. V was shortened by 11 bases and J by 8 bases, with 16 bases between the two germline ends. Written as DNA, the CDR3 is TGTGCCTCAGGGCCTGAGTTAGATTCACCCCTCCACTTT. Encoded protein: CASGPELDSPLHF.

The chain has TRBV18 and TRBJ2-1; D gene ambiguous. The V gene lost 1 base and the J gene lost 6 bases, with 16 bases spanning the gap. The CDR3 has 16 amino acids. Per the germline V gene, CDR1 is KGHSH and CDR2 is LQKENI. CDR3 in DNA: TGTGCCAGCTCACCACTTGATCGCTTAGGCGGCAATGAGCAGTTCTTC. It yields the protein CASSPLDRLGGNEQFF.

The chain is built from TRBV29-1 and TRBJ1-1; D might be TRBD1 (5 bases). Germline V gene data show CDR1 as SQVTM and CDR2 as ANQGSEA. The CDR3 consists of 13 residues. V lost 8 bases, J lost 1 base, and 14 bases lay in between. The CDR3 here is CSFSRRGNTEAFF. In DNA, the CDR3 is TGCAGCTTTTCCCGTAGGGGGAACACTGAAGCTTTCTTT.

The genes are TRBV4-1 and TRBJ2-7, with TRBD1 matching over 9 bases. CDR1 and CDR2 (germline): MGHRA, YSYEKL. Germline trimming cut 3 bases from V and 3 bases from J; bases unmatched to any gene: 3. CDR3 length equals 14 residues. CDR3 bases: TGCGCCAGCAGCCAGAGGACAGGGGACTACGAGCAGTACTTC. Amino acids: CASSQRTGDYEQYF.

V usage is TRBV9 and J usage is TRBJ2-1, with D perhaps TRBD1 (5 bases). Germline CDR1 and CDR2: SGDLS and YYNGEE. This CDR3 comprises 13 residues. With 0 bases removed from V and 10 bases from J, the gap between germline ends came to 11 bases. CDR3 nucleotides: TGTGCCAGCAGCGTAGCTTGGGGCTCGGAGCAGTTCTTC. Translating gives CASSVAWGSEQFF.

V usage is TRBV7-2 and J usage is TRBJ2-5; 7 bases are a match to TRBD2. The germline gives CDR1 SGHTA, CDR2 FQGNSA. The CDR3 spans 16 residues. J gave up 2 bases and V 0 bases, and 6 bases lay outside the gene matches. The chain's CDR3 is CASSLAGGEAQETQYF. The CDR3 DNA reads TGTGCCAGCAGCTTAGCGGGGGGGGAGGCTCAAGAGACCCAGTACTTC. Full variable domain (missing parts from reference TRBV7-2 and TRBJ2-5): GAGVSQSPSNKVTEKGKDVELRCDPISGHTALYWYRQSLGQGLEFLIYFQGNSAPDKSGLPSDRFSAERTGGSVSTLTIQRTQQEDSAVYLCASSLAGGEAQETQYFGPGTRLLVL.

This clone appeared once. The gene calls are TRBV28 and TRBJ2-1; the match to TRBD1 covers 8 bases. Germline loops: CDR1 MDHEN, CDR2 SYDVKM. The CDR3 length is 15 residues. V lost 3 bases and J lost 4; bases outside the gene matches: 5. CDR3 loop: CASSFQGASYNEQFF. The CDR3 bases are TGTGCCAGCAGTTTTCAGGGGGCGTCATACAATGAGCAGTTCTTC.

The J gene is TRBJ1-2, the V gene TRBV5-1; 7 nucleotides match TRBD1. CDR1 and CDR2 from the germline V gene are SGHRS and YFSETQ. The CDR3 extends over 14 amino acids. The trim removed 4 bases at V and 8 bases at J, leaving 11 bases unmatched. CDR3 sequence: CASSPRTGRGGYTF. The CDR3, as DNA: TGCGCCAGCAGCCCCAGGACAGGCCGCGGAGGCTACACCTTC.

The J gene is TRBJ1-2, the V gene TRBV18; TRBD1 matches at 7 bases. CDR3 size: 16 residues. Germline V gene data show CDR1 as KGHSH and CDR2 as LQKENI. Germline trimming cut 3 bases from V and 0 bases from J; bases unmatched to any gene: 7. CDR3 protein: CASSPPGQFSNYGYTF. The CDR3, as DNA: TGTGCCAGCTCACCCCCGGGACAGTTCTCTAACTATGGCTACACCTTC.

The V and J genes are TRBV2 and TRBJ1-1; D gene unclear. V was trimmed by 3 bases and J by 1 base, leaving 6 bases between them. Germline values: CDR1 SNHLY, CDR2 FYNNEI. This CDR3 has 13 residues. The CDR3 reads CASSDYGNTEAFF. The CDR3 nucleotides read TGTGCCAGCAGTGATTACGGGAACACTGAAGCTTTCTTT.

This chain links TRBV2 with TRBJ2-5; TRBD2 might be the D (6 bases). Trimming took off 7 bases at V and 5 bases at J, with 20 bases between the two ends. The CDR3 is made up of 15 amino acids. Germline V gene sequence: CDR1 SNHLY, CDR2 FYNNEI. The CDR3 protein is CASKVGRRAEETQYF. The CDR3 nucleotides read TGTGCCAGCAAGGTTGGGCGGAGGGCCGAGGAGACCCAGTACTTC.

Only one count was recorded for this clone. The V gene is TRBV7-3, the J gene TRBJ2-3; 10 nucleotides agree with TRBD2. CDR3 size: 15 residues. CDR1 is SGHTA, CDR2 FQGTGA, per germline. V dropped 4 bases and J dropped 3; count of bases not matched to a gene: 4. CDR3 loop: CASSSTSGLTDTQYF. The DNA of the CDR3 is TGTGCCAGCAGCTCGACTAGCGGGCTAACAGATACGCAGTATTTT. Drawing the rest from reference TRBV7-3 and TRBJ2-3, the complete variable domain is GAGVSQTPSNKVTEKGKYVELRCDPISGHTALYWYRQSLGQGPEFLIYFQGTGAADDSGLPNDRFFAVRPEGSVSTLKIQRTERGDSAVYLCASSSTSGLTDTQYFGPGTRLTVL.

The chain carries TRBV7-3 and TRBJ1-1, with 7 bases matching TRBD1. Germline values: CDR1 SGHTA, CDR2 FQGTGA. The length of the CDR3 is 16 residues. Trimming cost V 5 bases and J 0 bases; bases outside gene matches: 9. The CDR3 DNA is TGTGCCAGCAGCCTTCATCCGACAGGGCTGAACACTGAAGCTTTCTTT. Encoded protein: CASSLHPTGLNTEAFF. The variable domain in full, completed from reference TRBV7-3 and TRBJ1-1, reads GAGVSQTPSNKVTEKGKYVELRCDPISGHTALYWYRQSLGQGPEFLIYFQGTGAADDSGLPNDRFFAVRPEGSVSTLKIQRTERGDSAVYLCASSLHPTGLNTEAFFGQGTRLTVV.

The CDR3 protein is CASSRTQGRVLRAFF. Written as DNA, the CDR3 is TGTGCCAGCAGCCGAACACAGGGCAGAGTGTTGAGAGCTTTCTTT. This chain uses TRBV6-5 with TRBJ1-1; possibly TRBD1 for D (6 bases). The V gene's germline CDR1 is MNHEY and CDR2 SVGAGI. The CDR3 totals 15 residues. V was pared by 6 bases and J by 10 bases, with 24 bases between.

This clone showed up just a few times. The V and J genes are TRBV28 and TRBJ1-2; D gene uncertain. Germline V gene lookup returns CDR1 MDHEN and CDR2 SYDVKM. CDR3 length: 11 amino acids. This CDR3 reads CATGNLYGYTF. CDR3 bases: TGTGCGACGGGTAACCTCTATGGCTACACCTTC.

The rearrangement uses TRBV4-1 and TRBJ2-2, with 8 bases that match TRBD2. The junction had 7 bases not matched to a gene; V was cut back by 1 base and J by 3 bases. CDR1 MGHRA and CDR2 YSYEKL come from the germline V gene. The CDR3 contains 17 residues. The CDR3 is CASSQGISGTYTGELFF. CDR3 DNA: TGCGCCAGCAGCCAAGGAATTAGCGGGACATACACCGGGGAGCTGTTTTTT.

The CDR3 coding sequence is TGTGCCACCAGTGACTTTACAGGGGCCAAGACCCAGTACTTC. It translates to CATSDFTGAKTQYF. This chain connects TRBV24-1 to TRBJ2-5; 7 bases map to TRBD1. Trimming at V came to 4 bases and at J to 6 bases, leaving 7 bases not matched to a gene. The germline gives CDR1 KGHDR, CDR2 SFDVKD. The CDR3 is 14 amino acids.